This note documents a single T cell receptor beta chain sequence. The target antigen is unknown. Trimming removed 4 bases at V and 2 bases at J, with 8 bases between. Germline assignment: CDR1 SGHDT and CDR2 YYEEEE. The CDR3 is made up of 13 amino acids. Sequenced by immunoSEQ multiplex PCR; TCRdb stores in-frame clones only, minus some. Of 150,000 to 200,000 clones detected, around 92% appear once; the ten largest clones hold under 1.5%. This specimen comes from a study of T cell responses to AZD1222 COVID-19 vaccine. General observations from the study: All repertoire sampling was performed exclusively after the peak T cell response.

The TCR comes from an adult who received the AZD1222 COVID-19 vaccine. This sequence joins TRBV5-6 and TRBJ2-3; D might be TRBD1 or TRBD2, each matching 5 bases. The sample consisted of peripheral blood, taken 28 days after the second AZD1222 dose. This CDR3 is CASSGGVTDTQYF. DNA of the CDR3: TGTGCCAGCAGCGGGGGTGTCACAGATACGCAGTATTTT. Variable domain in full (rest from reference TRBV5-6 and TRBJ2-3): DAGVTQSPTHLIKTRGQQVTLRCSPKSGHDTVSWYQQALGQGPQFIFQYYEEEERQRGNFPDRFSGHQFPNYSSELNVNALLLGDSALYLCASSGGVTDTQYFGPGTRLTVL.